These 16 T cell receptor beta chains came from one sample sequenced in a study of blood T cell repertoires in COVID-19. Some clones are missing from TCRdb's copy, which holds only in-frame ones; the method was immunoSEQ multiplex PCR. The sample has fewer than 250,000 clones, about 85% seen once. The specimen sequenced was peripheral blood. These TCRs come from a man aged 35 to 55 with acute or convalescent COVID-19.

The rearrangement uses TRBV5-5 and TRBJ2-7; TRBD1 matches 12 bases. The CDR3 extends over 15 amino acids. Trimming at V came to 5 bases and at J to 5 bases, leaving 8 bases not matched to a gene. Germline V gene data show CDR1 as SGHKS and CDR2 as YYEKEE (reference sequence). The CDR3 loop is CASSPGTGGRNEQYF. Written as DNA, the CDR3 is TGTGCCAGCAGTCCGGGGACAGGGGGCCGCAACGAGCAGTACTTC.

The chain uses TRBV4-1 and TRBJ2-7; 9 nucleotides align to TRBD1. The CDR3 is 16 residues long. The germline CDR1 and CDR2 sequences are MGHRA and YSYEKL. The V segment lost 8 bases and the J segment 2 bases; nucleotides outside the gene matches: 13. The CDR3, as DNA: TGCGCCAGCGGGTCGGAGGACAGGGGATTCCCCTACGAGCAGTACTTC. This codes for CASGSEDRGFPYEQYF.

The chain joins TRBV2 to TRBJ1-3; D might be TRBD1 (5 bases). Deletions cut 6 bases from V and 8 bases from J, with 17 bases between. The CDR3 length is 14 residues. Looked up from germline, CDR1 is SNHLY and CDR2 is FYNNEI. The CDR3: CASRTGLTGDTIYF. The CDR3 DNA reads TGTGCCAGCAGGACGGGACTAACTGGGGACACCATATATTTT.

The rearrangement joins TRBV5-1 to TRBJ2-3; D is uncertain. Germline lookup yields CDR1 SGHRS and CDR2 YFSETQ. The CDR3 totals 15 residues. Deletions cut 6 bases from V and 3 bases from J, with 17 bases between. The CDR3 loop is CASKYLGGSTDTQYF. Here the CDR3 DNA reads TGCGCCAGCAAATACCTAGGCGGCTCGACAGATACGCAGTATTTT. Based on the CDR3 plus reference TRBV5-1 and TRBJ2-3, the full variable domain is KAGVTQTPRYLIKTRGQQVTLSCSPISGHRSVSWYQQTPGQGLQFLFEYFSETQRNKGNFPGRFSGRQFSNSRSEMNVSTLELGDSALYLCASKYLGGSTDTQYFGPGTRLTVL.

The genes are TRBV5-1 and TRBJ2-7, with a possible D match to TRBD1 (6 bases). Germline assignment: CDR1 SGHRS and CDR2 YFSETQ. The CDR3 consists of 15 residues. Trimming pared 3 bases from V and 5 bases from J, leaving 18 bases between. The CDR3, as DNA: TGCGCCAGCAGCTCGTACAGGGTATTCGTCCACGAGCAGTACTTC. Translated, it gives CASSSYRVFVHEQYF.

This chain connects TRBV10-2 to TRBJ2-7; 8 positions agree with TRBD2. The germline CDR1 and CDR2 sequences are WSHSY and SAAADI. Trimming cost V 8 bases and J 2 bases; bases outside gene matches: 8. This CDR3 region has 14 residues. CDR3 nucleotide sequence: TGCGCCAGCCACCCGGGACTAGACGCCTACGAGCAGTACTTC. It yields the protein CASHPGLDAYEQYF.

CDR3 in DNA: TGTGCCAGCAGCCAAGATCGTGGGGCAAACATTCAGTACTTC. It encodes CASSQDRGANIQYF. V gene TRBV4-2 combines with J gene TRBJ2-4, with TRBD1 as a possible D gene (5 bases). Germline lookup yields CDR1 LGHNA and CDR2 YNFKEQ. The CDR3 has 14 residues. V dropped 0 bases and J dropped 6 bases, with 9 bases sitting between them.

The CDR3 is CASSQGQGGYEQYF. Here the CDR3 DNA reads TGTGCCAGCTCACAGGGACAGGGAGGCTACGAGCAGTACTTC. V and J are TRBV18 and TRBJ2-7; 9 positions agree with TRBD1. V was pared by 4 bases and J by 3 bases, with 4 bases of the junction left unmatched. This CDR3 contains 14 residues. Looked up from germline, CDR1 is KGHSH and CDR2 is LQKENI.

This clone was counted once. CDR3 bases: TGTGCCAGCAGTTTGGGGACAGGGTTCTACGAGCAGTACTTC. It encodes CASSLGTGFYEQYF. The chain couples TRBV28 to TRBJ2-7; TRBD1 matches 9 bases. The CDR3 totals 14 residues. V lost 3 bases and J lost 3; bases outside the gene matches: 3. CDR1 and CDR2 from the germline V gene are MDHEN and SYDVKM.

The genes are TRBV6-6 and TRBJ1-1; 7 bases map to TRBD1. The CDR3 spans 13 residues. Germline V gene sequence: CDR1 MNHNY, CDR2 SVGAGI (reference sequence). Trimming at V came to 5 bases and at J to 3 bases, leaving 3 bases not matched to a gene. CDR3 region: CASSDREDTEAFF. CDR3 sequence (DNA): TGTGCCAGCAGTGACAGGGAAGACACTGAAGCTTTCTTT.

This rearrangement joins TRBV7-8 to TRBJ1-4; 8 nucleotides align to TRBD1. The CDR3 contains 15 residues. The germline V gene encodes CDR1 SGHVS and CDR2 FQNEAQ. J gave up 6 bases and V 4 bases, and 7 bases lay outside the gene matches. Here the CDR3 DNA reads TGTGCCAGCAGCTCGCGGACAGGGTCGGATGAAAAACTGTTTTTT. This codes for CASSSRTGSDEKLFF.

This chain links TRBV2 with TRBJ1-1, with D hard to call. Between the trimmed V and J ends, which lost 4 bases and 1 base, there was a span of 10 bases. Germline V lookup: CDR1 SNHLY, CDR2 FYNNEI. The CDR3 runs to 14 residues. CDR3 coding DNA: TGTGCCAGCAGTGTACAGATACGGAACACTGAAGCTTTCTTT. Amino acids: CASSVQIRNTEAFF.

This CDR3 is CASSPSETEYNEQFF. CDR3 nucleotides: TGTGCCAGCTCACCGTCGGAGACAGAGTACAATGAGCAGTTCTTC. The chain uses TRBV18 and TRBJ2-1, with D perhaps TRBD1 (5 bases). The CDR3 loop spans 15 amino acids. Trimming took 3 bases from V and 4 from J, leaving 13 bases between them. Per germline, CDR1 KGHSH and CDR2 LQKENI.

The chain joins TRBV27 to TRBJ2-3, with 8 bases fitting TRBD1. Germline loops: CDR1 MNHEY, CDR2 SMNVEV (reference sequence). The junction had 16 bases not matched to a gene; V was cut back by 6 bases and J by 5 bases. The CDR3 contains 17 residues. The CDR3, as DNA: TGTGCCAGCAGCCCAATAGGACAGGGTGGGCTTGGAGATACGCAGTATTTT. This gives the protein CASSPIGQGGLGDTQYF.

The CDR3 is CAQGQPGVPYNSPLHF. CDR3 coding DNA: TGTGCCCAAGGACAGCCAGGCGTCCCCTATAATTCACCCCTCCACTTT. V gene TRBV30 combines with J gene TRBJ1-6, with D perhaps matching TRBD1 (6 bases). This CDR3 is built from 16 residues. Per the germline V gene, CDR1 is GTSNPN and CDR2 is SVGIG (reference sequence). Trimming stripped 8 bases from V and 2 bases from J, with 19 bases between. Full variable domain (missing parts from reference TRBV30 and TRBJ1-6): SQTIHQWPATLVQPVGSPLSLECTVEGTSNPNLYWYRQAAGRGLQLLFYSVGIGQISSEVPQNLSASRPQDRQFILSSKKLLLSDSGFYLCAQGQPGVPYNSPLHFGNGTRLTVT.

This clone was seen just once. This chain joins TRBV19 and TRBJ2-7; 10 bases map to TRBD1. CDR1 and CDR2 (germline): LNHDA, SQIVND (reference sequence). V was clipped by 5 bases and J by 4 bases; unmatched bases: 11. CDR3 length: 16 residues. CDR3 bases: TGTGCCAGTAGTTTCCGGGACAGGGGTGCAAGTTACGAGCAGTACTTC. Translation: CASSFRDRGASYEQYF.